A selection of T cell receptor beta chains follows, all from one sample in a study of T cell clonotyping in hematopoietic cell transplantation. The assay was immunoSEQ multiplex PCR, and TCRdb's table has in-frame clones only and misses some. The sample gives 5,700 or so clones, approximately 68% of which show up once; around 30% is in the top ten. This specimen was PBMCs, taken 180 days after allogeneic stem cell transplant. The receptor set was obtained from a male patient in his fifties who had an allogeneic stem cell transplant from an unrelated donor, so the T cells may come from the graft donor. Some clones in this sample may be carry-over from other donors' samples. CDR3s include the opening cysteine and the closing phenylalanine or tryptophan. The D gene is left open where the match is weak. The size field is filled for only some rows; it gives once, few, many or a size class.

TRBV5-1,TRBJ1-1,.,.,TGCGCCAGCAGCTTCATGCCCCGAATTGAAGCTTTCTTT,CASSFMPRIEAFF
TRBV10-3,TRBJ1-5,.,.,TGTGCCATCACGGGGGGCGGCAATCAGCCCCAGCATTTT,CAITGGGNQPQHF
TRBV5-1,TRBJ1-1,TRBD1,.,TGCGCCAGCAGCTCGGGACAGCCCGGCGACACTGAAGCTTTCTTT,CASSSGQPGDTEAFF
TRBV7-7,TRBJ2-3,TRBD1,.,TGTGCCAGCAGCCCGGACAGGTATACGCAGTATTTT,CASSPDRYTQYF
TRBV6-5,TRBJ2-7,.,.,TGTGCCAGCAGTTACGGCTTAGGCGAGCAGTACTTC,CASSYGLGEQYF
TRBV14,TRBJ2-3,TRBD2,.,TGTGCCAGCAGCCAAGATCTTAGCGGGGGGCGCACAGATACGCAGTATTTT,CASSQDLSGGRTDTQYF
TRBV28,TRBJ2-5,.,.,TGTGCCAGCAGTTTATTCCAGGGGCAAGAGACCCAGTACTTC,CASSLFQGQETQYF
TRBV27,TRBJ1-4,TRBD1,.,TGTGCCAGCAGTCCCCGGACAGGGGGCAGTGAACTGTTTTTT,CASSPRTGGSELFF
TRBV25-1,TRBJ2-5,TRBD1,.,TGTGCCAGCAGCATAGGACAGGGGGGAGAGACCCAGTACTTC,CASSIGQGGETQYF
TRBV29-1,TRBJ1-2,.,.,TGCAGCGTTGCGATGTCAGGCTATGGCTACACCTTC,CSVAMSGYGYTF
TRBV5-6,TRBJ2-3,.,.,TGTGCCAGCAGCCATGTTGTCCCAGATACGCAGTATTTT,CASSHVVPDTQYF
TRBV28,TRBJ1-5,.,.,TGTGCCAGCACGCGCCGCAGCAATCAGCCCCAGCATTTT,CASTRRSNQPQHF
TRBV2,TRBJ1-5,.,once,TGTGCCAGCAGTCTAAGGGGAAATCAGCCCCAGCATTTT,CASSLRGNQPQHF
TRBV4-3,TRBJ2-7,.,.,TGCGCCAGCAGCCAAGATGGAGGTCAGGGTATCGGCGAGCAGTACTTC,CASSQDGGQGIGEQYF
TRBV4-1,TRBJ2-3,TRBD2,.,TGCGCCAGCAGACGGCTAGCGGGACACACAGATACGCAGTATTTT,CASRRLAGHTDTQYF
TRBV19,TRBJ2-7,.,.,TGTGCCAGTAGTGCCCGGGACTCCTTGAACGAGCAGTACTTC,CASSARDSLNEQYF
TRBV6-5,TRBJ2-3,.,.,TGTGCCAGCAGTTATGGTGTGAGCACAGATACGCAGTATTTT,CASSYGVSTDTQYF
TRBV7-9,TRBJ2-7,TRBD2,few,TGTGCCAGCAGCTCGATACTAGCGGGGGCCTACGAGCAGTACTTC,CASSSILAGAYEQYF
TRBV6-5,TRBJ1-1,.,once,TGTGCCAGCAGTCCCTCGCGGGGCGAAGCTTTCTTT,CASSPSRGEAFF
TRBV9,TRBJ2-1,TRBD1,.,TGTGCCAGCAGCGTAAGACCGGGACAGGAGCAGTTCTTC,CASSVRPGQEQFF
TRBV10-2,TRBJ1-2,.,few,TGCGCCAGCAGCCCAGGGAACTATGGCTACACCTTC,CASSPGNYGYTF
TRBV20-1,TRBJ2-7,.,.,TGCAGTGCCACTACCGTAGAGGAGCAGTACTTC,CSATTVEEQYF
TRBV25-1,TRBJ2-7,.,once,TGTGCCAGAACAACGGGCTTCCTATTCCACGAGCAGTACTTC,CARTTGFLFHEQYF
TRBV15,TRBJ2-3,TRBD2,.,TGTGCCACCAGCACGGGACTAGCAGACACAGATACGCAGTATTTT,CATSTGLADTDTQYF
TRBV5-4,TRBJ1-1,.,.,TGTGCCAGCAGCTTGGTATTAACACAGTACTCCGTTGAAGCTTTCTTT,CASSLVLTQYSVEAFF
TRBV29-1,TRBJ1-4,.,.,TGCAGCGTTGTGGCAGGGCCTAATGAAAAACTGTTTTTT,CSVVAGPNEKLFF
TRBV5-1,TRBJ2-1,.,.,TGCGCCAGCAGCTTGGATGCGCGCAGCTCCTACAATGAGCAGTTCTTC,CASSLDARSSYNEQFF
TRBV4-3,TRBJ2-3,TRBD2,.,TGCGCCAGCAGCCAGCTGGGCGGGGGGGCCTTAGATACGCAGTATTTT,CASSQLGGGALDTQYF
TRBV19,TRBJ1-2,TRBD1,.,TGTGCCAGTACCGTGGACAGGGACGGAGATGGCTACACCTTC,CASTVDRDGDGYTF
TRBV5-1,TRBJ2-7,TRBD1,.,TGCGCCAGCAGATCCGGGACAGGCCCGTACGAGCAGTACTTC,CASRSGTGPYEQYF
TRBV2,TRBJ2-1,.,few,TGTGCCAGCAGCGGCGGGTTGACTGCGCCCTCTGAGCAGTTCTTC,CASSGGLTAPSEQFF
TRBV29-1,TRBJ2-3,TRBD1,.,TGCAGCGTTACAGGGGGCGTCACAGATACGCAGTATTTT,CSVTGGVTDTQYF
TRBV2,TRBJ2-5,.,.,TGTGCCAGCTGCACTTCGGGGTCAGAGACCCAGTACTTC,CASCTSGSETQYF
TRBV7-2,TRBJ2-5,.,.,TGTGCCAGCAGCTTATACCTTAAAGAGACCCAGTACTTC,CASSLYLKETQYF
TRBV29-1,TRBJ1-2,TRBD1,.,TGCAGCGTTGGCCCAGGGGGTGGCTATGGCTACACCTTC,CSVGPGGGYGYTF
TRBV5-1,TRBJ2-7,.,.,TGCGCCAGCAGCTGGGAGGAGGGAACCTACGAGCAGTACTTC,CASSWEEGTYEQYF
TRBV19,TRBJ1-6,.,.,TGTGCCAGTAGGGGGGGCCAACGGGCCTCACCCCTCCACTTT,CASRGGQRASPLHF
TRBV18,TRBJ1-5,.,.,TGTGCCAGCTCCCTCGGGGAGGGACGACAGCCCCAGCATTTT,CASSLGEGRQPQHF
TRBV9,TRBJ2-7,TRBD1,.,TGTGCCAGCTCGGGACAGGGCTCCTACGAGCAGTACTTC,CASSGQGSYEQYF
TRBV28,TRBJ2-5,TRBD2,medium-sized,TGTGCCAGCAGTTCCCTTATAACGAAGGGACTAGCGGGAGTTGCAGAGACCCAGTACTTC,CASSSLITKGLAGVAETQYF
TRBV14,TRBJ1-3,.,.,TGTGCCAGCAGCCTATGGGAAAGAGGCGGAAACACCATATATTTT,CASSLWERGGNTIYF
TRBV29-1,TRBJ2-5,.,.,TGCAGCCTTACGACTGGCCAAGAGACCCAGTACTTC,CSLTTGQETQYF
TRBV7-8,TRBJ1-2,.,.,TGTGCCAGCAGCTTGGGACTGGGGAATGGCTACACCTTC,CASSLGLGNGYTF
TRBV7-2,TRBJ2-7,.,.,TGTGCCAGCAGCTTAGGAAGCCAAGCCGAGCAGTACTTC,CASSLGSQAEQYF
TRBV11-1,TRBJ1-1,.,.,TGTGCCAGCAGCTTCGGAAACAGTATGAACACTGAAGCTTTCTTT,CASSFGNSMNTEAFF
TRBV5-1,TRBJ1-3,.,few,TGCGCCAGCAGCTTGGAGGCGACAGGTCCTGGAAACACCATATATTTT,CASSLEATGPGNTIYF
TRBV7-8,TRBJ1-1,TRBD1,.,TGTGCCAGCAGCCCCACCCCGGGACAGGGAACTGAAGCTTTCTTT,CASSPTPGQGTEAFF
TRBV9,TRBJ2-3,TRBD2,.,TGTGCCAGCAGTGAAGACGGGGGGGATACGCAGTATTTT,CASSEDGGDTQYF
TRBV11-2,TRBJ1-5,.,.,TGTGCCAGCAGCCTGGGTCATCGGCAGCCCCAGCATTTT,CASSLGHRQPQHF
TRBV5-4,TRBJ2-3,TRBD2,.,TGTGCCAGCAGCTCAACTAGCGGGGGGACCACAGATACGCAGTATTTT,CASSSTSGGTTDTQYF
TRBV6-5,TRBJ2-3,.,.,TGTGCCAGCAGTTACTACGGGAGTGAAGATACGCAGTATTTT,CASSYYGSEDTQYF
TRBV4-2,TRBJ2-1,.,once,TGTGCCAGCAGCCAAGACGTCGGCCGGAGCTCCTACAATGAGCAGTTCTTC,CASSQDVGRSSYNEQFF
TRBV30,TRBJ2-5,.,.,TGTGCCTGGAGTCCCCGGGGGCCTGGGGAGACCCAGTACTTC,CAWSPRGPGETQYF
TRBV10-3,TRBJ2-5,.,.,TGTGCCATCGGGCCGGGAGTCCAAGAGACCCAGTACTTC,CAIGPGVQETQYF
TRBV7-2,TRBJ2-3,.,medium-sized,TGTGCCAGCAGCTTCCGGGACCCAAACACAGATACGCAGTATTTT,CASSFRDPNTDTQYF
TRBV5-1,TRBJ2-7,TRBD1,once,TGCGCCAGCAGCTTGACCCTTCGACAGGGGGACGAGCAGTACTTC,CASSLTLRQGDEQYF
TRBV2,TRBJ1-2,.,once,TGTGCCAGCAGTGCCAGGGGATCGGGCTACACCTTC,CASSARGSGYTF
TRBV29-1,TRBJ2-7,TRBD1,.,TGCAGCGTTGAAGATCCGGGACAGGGGATCCACGAGCAGTACTTC,CSVEDPGQGIHEQYF
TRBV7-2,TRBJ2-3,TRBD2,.,TGTGCCAGCCGTTCGGGGGGGTCCACAGATACGCAGTATTTT,CASRSGGSTDTQYF